This record covers a single T cell receptor (beta chain). The sample originates from a study of blood T cell repertoires in COVID-19. Study at large: COVID-19 samples, acute and convalescent, were from the United States, Italy and Spain. PBMCs, B-cell-depleted T cells, or T cells were the source of the cDNA or gDNA that made up the material.

The method was immunoSEQ multiplex PCR; TCRdb's version includes in-frame clones alone and lacks a portion of them. Of about 260,000 clones listed, about nine tenths are singletons. Losses at the gene ends were 6 bases for V and 7 bases for J; bases not matched to a gene: 7. Germline loops: CDR1 LNHDA, CDR2 SQIVND (reference sequence). The CDR3 runs 15 residues. Sequenced input: peripheral blood. The chain employs TRBV19 and TRBJ1-6, with TRBD1 identical over 9 bases. The clonotype originates from a woman between 40 and 50 years old with acute or convalescent COVID-19. The CDR3 sequence is CASRHRGPTNSPLHF. The CDR3 DNA reads as TGTGCCAGTAGACACAGGGGGCCCACGAATTCACCCCTCCACTTT.